A single sample is the source of the 4 T cell receptor beta chains below, sequenced in a study of vaccination and CD4 T cells after COVID-19. An Oncomine TCR Beta short-read assay was used to sequence the DNA from cultured CD4+ T cells. TCRdb passed the PCR reads through MiXCR, listing each CDR3 protein once. The sample lists 20,000 to 30,000 distinct CDR3 sequences; approximately 67% were seen once. This sample's treatment: roughly ten-day PBMC culture with coronavirus spike peptide pools or control peptides (ViraFEST assay). Their antigens remain unidentified. The sequencing used CD4+ T cells from blood, cultured in vitro, collected after SARS-CoV-2 vaccination. These receptors originate from a human donor who received a COVID-19 vaccine.

This clonotype occurred a few times. The chain employs TRBV6-5 and TRBJ1-1; TRBD1 matches at 7 bases. Germline CDR1 is MNHEY and CDR2 is SVGAGI. V lost 3 bases to trimming and J lost 4 bases; unmatched junction nucleotides: 8. This CDR3 is built from 15 residues. CDR3 loop: CASSYEGGGPTEAFF. CDR3 nucleotides: TGTGCCAGCAGTTATGAGGGAGGGGGCCCCACTGAAGCTTTCTTT.

To note about this clonotype: Compared with germline, one end of the junction differs, possibly owing to a read error. This chain joins TRBV30 and TRBJ2-7; 7 bases line up with TRBD1. CDR1 and CDR2 from the germline V gene are GTSNPN and SVGIG (reference sequence). The CDR3 runs 14 residues. CDR3 coding DNA: TGTGCCTGGTCCCCTCGACAGGGTCTGTACGAGCAGCACTTC. This gives the protein CAWSPRQGLYEQHF.

The chain links TRBV12-3 or TRBV12-4 to TRBJ1-1, with D possibly TRBD1 on 5 matching bases. CDR3 length: 13 residues. Trimming cost V 5 bases and J 1 base, with 8 bases left between them. CDR3 in amino acids: CASSETANTEAFF. Here the CDR3 DNA reads TGTGCCAGCAGTGAGACAGCGAACACTGAAGCTTTCTTT.

This clonotype was seen a few times. V usage is TRBV10-3 and J usage is TRBJ1-3; D gene ambiguous. The CDR3 has 14 residues. V was shortened by 3 bases and J by 0 bases, with 6 bases between the two germline ends. Germline CDR1 reads ENHRY; CDR2 reads SYGVKD. CDR3 bases: TGTGCCATCAGTGATAGGAGCTCTGGAAACACCATATATTTT. Amino acid sequence: CAISDRSSGNTIYF.